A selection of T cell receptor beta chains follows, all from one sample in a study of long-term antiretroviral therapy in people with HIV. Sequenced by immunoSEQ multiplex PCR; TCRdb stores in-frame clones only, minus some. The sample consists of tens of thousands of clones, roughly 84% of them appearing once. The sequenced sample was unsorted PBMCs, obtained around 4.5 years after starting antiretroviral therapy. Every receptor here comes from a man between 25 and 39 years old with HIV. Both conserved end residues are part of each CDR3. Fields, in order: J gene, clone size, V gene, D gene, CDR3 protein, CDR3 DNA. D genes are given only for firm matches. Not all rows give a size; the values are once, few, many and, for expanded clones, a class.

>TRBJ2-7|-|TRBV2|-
CASSRTGSSYEQYF
TGTGCCAGCAGTCGGACGGGCAGCTCCTACGAGCAGTACTTC
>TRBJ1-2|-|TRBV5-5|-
CASSFPGGGEKGYTF
TGTGCCAGCAGCTTTCCTGGGGGGGGAGAGAAAGGCTACACCTTC
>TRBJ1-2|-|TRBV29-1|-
CSVPGRKTLYGYTF
TGCAGCGTTCCAGGAAGAAAAACCCTCTATGGCTACACCTTC
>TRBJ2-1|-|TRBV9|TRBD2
CASSVDGRADNEQFF
TGTGCCAGCAGCGTAGACGGGAGGGCCGACAATGAGCAGTTCTTC
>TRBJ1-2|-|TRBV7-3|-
CASSALGDPREGYTF
TGTGCCAGCAGCGCCCTAGGGGACCCTCGAGAGGGCTACACCTTC
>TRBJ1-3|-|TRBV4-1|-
CASSQITGISGNTIYF
TGCGCCAGCAGCCAAATAACAGGGATCAGTGGAAACACCATATATTTT
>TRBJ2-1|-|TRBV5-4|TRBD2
CASSPSGNTYNEQFF
TGTGCCAGCAGCCCTAGCGGGAATACCTACAATGAGCAGTTCTTC
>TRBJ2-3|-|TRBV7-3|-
CASSPLGGADTDTQYF
TGTGCCAGCAGCCCCCTAGGCGGGGCGGACACAGATACGCAGTATTTT
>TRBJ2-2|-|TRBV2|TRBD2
CASSRLAGPNTGELFF
TGTGCCAGCAGTCGACTAGCGGGACCAAACACCGGGGAGCTGTTTTTT
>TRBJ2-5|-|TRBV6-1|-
CASSEWKTQYF
TGTGCCAGCAGTGAATGGAAGACCCAGTACTTC
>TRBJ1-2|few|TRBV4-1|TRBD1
CASSQEGGQGHGYTF
TGCGCCAGCAGCCAAGAAGGGGGACAGGGACATGGCTACACCTTC
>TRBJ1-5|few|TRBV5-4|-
CASSLDRANQPQHF
TGTGCCAGCAGCTTGGACAGGGCCAATCAGCCCCAGCATTTT
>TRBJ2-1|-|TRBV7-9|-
CASSLDRTYNEQFF
TGTGCCAGCAGCTTAGACCGGACCTACAATGAGCAGTTCTTC
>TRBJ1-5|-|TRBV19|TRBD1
CATRTGGGYQPQHF
TGTGCCACGAGGACAGGGGGGGGATATCAGCCCCAGCATTTT
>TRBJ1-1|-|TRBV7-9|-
CASTDQRTVNTEAFF
TGTGCCAGCACCGACCAAAGGACAGTTAACACTGAAGCTTTCTTT
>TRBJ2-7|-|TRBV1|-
CTSFPGLNLYEQYF
TGCACCAGCTTCCCCGGGTTAAATCTCTACGAGCAGTACTTC
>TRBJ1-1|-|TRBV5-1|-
CASSPGDKNTEAFF
TGCGCCAGCAGCCCGGGTGACAAGAACACTGAAGCTTTCTTT
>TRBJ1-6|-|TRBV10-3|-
CAISADRRPSYNSPLHF
TGTGCCATCAGTGCCGACAGGAGACCCTCCTATAATTCACCCCTCCACTTT
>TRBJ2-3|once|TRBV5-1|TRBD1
CASSLDGTGGSSFPTDTQYF
TGCGCCAGCAGCTTGGACGGGACAGGGGGTTCTTCTTTCCCCACAGATACGCAGTATTTT
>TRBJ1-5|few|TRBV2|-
CASTPGNNDQPQHF
TGTGCCAGCACGCCAGGGAACAATGATCAGCCCCAGCATTTT
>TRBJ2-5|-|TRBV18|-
CASSLIQGGETQYF
TGTGCCAGCTCACTTATCCAGGGTGGAGAGACCCAGTACTTC
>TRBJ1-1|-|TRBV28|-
CASYFDGNTEAFF
TGTGCCAGCTATTTCGACGGCAACACTGAAGCTTTCTTT
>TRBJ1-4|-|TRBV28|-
CASSKPAGPGVATNEKLFF
TGTGCCAGCAGCAAACCGGCCGGGCCCGGCGTGGCAACTAATGAAAAACTGTTTTTT
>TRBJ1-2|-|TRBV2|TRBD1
CARENDRGYGYTF
TGTGCCAGAGAAAACGACAGGGGATATGGCTACACCTTC